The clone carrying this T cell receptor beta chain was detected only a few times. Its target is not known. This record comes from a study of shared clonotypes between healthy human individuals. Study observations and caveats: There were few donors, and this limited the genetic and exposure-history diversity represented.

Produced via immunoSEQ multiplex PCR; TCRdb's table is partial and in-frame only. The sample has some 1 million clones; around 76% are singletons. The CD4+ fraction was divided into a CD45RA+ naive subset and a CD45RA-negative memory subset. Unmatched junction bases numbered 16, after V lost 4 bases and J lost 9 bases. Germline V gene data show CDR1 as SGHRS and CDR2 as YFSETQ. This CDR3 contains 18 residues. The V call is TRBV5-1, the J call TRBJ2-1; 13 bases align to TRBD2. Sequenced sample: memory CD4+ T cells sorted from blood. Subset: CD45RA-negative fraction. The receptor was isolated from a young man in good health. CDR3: CASSLQSTTSGGAVEQFF. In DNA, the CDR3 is TGCGCCAGCAGCCTGCAAAGCACCACTAGCGGGGGGGCAGTTGAGCAGTTCTTC.